Described below is a single T cell receptor beta chain sequence and its context. Sequencing was performed with immunoSEQ multiplex PCR; in TCRdb, only in-frame clones are kept and a portion is missing. The sample lists tens of thousands of clones, around 93% seen once, with roughly 1.9% in the top ten. This record belongs to a study of T cell changes during pregnancy in multiple sclerosis. This sequence was found in a female donor in good health, enrolled as a control in a pregnancy study. Sample: peripheral blood, taken in the first trimester of pregnancy.

CDR3 sequence: CASSTITGGAWEKLFF. The DNA for the CDR3 is TGTGCCAGCAGCACTATTACAGGGGGCGCTTGGGAAAAACTGTTTTTT. The chain employs TRBV28 and TRBJ1-4, with 9 nucleotides matching TRBD1. The germline V gene encodes CDR1 MDHEN and CDR2 SYDVKM. The length of the CDR3 is 16 residues. V was clipped by 6 bases and J by 8 bases; unmatched bases: 13.